The present T cell receptor beta chain was sequenced within a study of OX40 agonist ivuxolimab in advanced cancers. On the study more broadly: Those treated in dose escalation had hepatocellular carcinoma, melanoma, renal cell cancer or head and neck cancer.

Sampling times: baseline, cycle 4 day 1, cycle 7 day 1. The method was immunoSEQ multiplex PCR; TCRdb's version includes in-frame clones alone and lacks a portion of them. Here the sample spans about 83,000 clones, about 88% being singletons. CDR3 size: 14 residues. The V and J ends lost 5 bases and 1 base, in that order; junction bases with no gene match: 6. Germline CDR1 is SGHRS and CDR2 is YFSETQ. Comments on this clone: As yet, its antigen is unknown.

Findings and caveats of the study: Some patients without response likewise showed low normalized clonal expansion.

The source was CD4+ or CD8+ T cells sorted from blood, collected in a trial of the OX40 agonist ivuxolimab. The chain carries TRBV5-1 and TRBJ2-7; 7 bases are shared with TRBD1. The origin of this receptor is an adult with an advanced solid tumor such as melanoma, head and neck, liver or kidney cancer. The CDR3 coding sequence is TGCGCCAGCAGAGAGGGGGCCGTATCCTACGAGCAGTACTTC. Its translation: CASREGAVSYEQYF. The entire variable domain, with the rest obtained from reference TRBV5-1 and TRBJ2-7, is as follows: KAGVTQTPRYLIKTRGQQVTLSCSPISGHRSVSWYQQTPGQGLQFLFEYFSETQRNKGNFPGRFSGRQFSNSRSEMNVSTLELGDSALYLCASREGAVSYEQYFGPGTRLTVT.